A selection of T cell receptor beta chains follows, all from one sample in a study of cytomegalovirus exposure and HLA in healthy donors. Here immunoSEQ multiplex PCR was the method, and the copy in TCRdb shows in-frame clones only, minus some. The table includes approximately 140,000 clones, more than 75% detected once. The sample consisted of PBMCs. These receptors all come from a human donor in good health. CDR3s include the opening cysteine and the closing phenylalanine or tryptophan. The D gene is left open where the match is weak. Where a row states a size, it is once, few, many or the class of an expanded clone; other rows omit it.

clone size	V gene	D gene	J gene	CDR3 protein	CDR3 DNA
few	TRBV2	NA	TRBJ1-1	CASSEIKGAEAFF	TGTGCCAGCAGTGAAATAAAGGGAGCTGAAGCTTTCTTT
NA	TRBV5-1	TRBD2	TRBJ2-1	CASSLGLAGYNEQFF	TGCGCCAGCAGCTTAGGACTAGCTGGGTACAATGAGCAGTTCTTC
NA	TRBV5-1	NA	TRBJ2-2	CASSLAQITGELFF	TGCGCCAGCAGCTTGGCCCAGATCACCGGGGAGCTGTTTTTT
NA	TRBV19	TRBD1	TRBJ2-3	CASSIVGDREGDTQYF	TGTGCCAGTAGTATAGTTGGGGACAGGGAAGGAGATACGCAGTATTTT
NA	TRBV6-1	NA	TRBJ1-5	CASRSGQPQHF	TGTGCCAGCAGGAGCGGACAGCCCCAGCATTTT
few	TRBV4-3	NA	TRBJ2-7	CASSQEKKGSYEQYF	TGCGCCAGCAGCCAAGAGAAGAAGGGGTCCTACGAGCAGTACTTC
NA	TRBV7-8	NA	TRBJ1-5	CASSLDRIGTFYSNQPQHF	TGTGCCAGCAGCTTAGATCGTATAGGGACATTTTATAGCAATCAGCCCCAGCATTTT
NA	TRBV9	TRBD1	TRBJ1-2	CASSPQQGAGYGYTF	TGTGCCAGTAGCCCGCAACAGGGGGCGGGCTATGGCTACACCTTC
NA	TRBV5-1	TRBD1	TRBJ1-1	CASRDSFMNTEAFF	TGCGCCAGTCGGGACAGCTTTATGAACACTGAAGCTTTCTTT
NA	TRBV5-5	TRBD1	TRBJ2-5	CASSKTGTGGGETQYF	TGTGCCAGCAGCAAAACCGGGACAGGGGGCGGAGAGACCCAGTACTTC
NA	TRBV5-4	TRBD2	TRBJ2-7	CASSLGAGRTSGRINEQYF	TGTGCCAGCAGCTTGGGTGCAGGGAGGACTAGCGGGAGGATAAACGAGCAGTACTTC
NA	TRBV28	TRBD2	TRBJ2-5	CASSLQRERETQYF	TGTGCCAGCAGTTTGCAGCGGGAGAGGGAGACCCAGTACTTC
NA	TRBV11-3	TRBD2	TRBJ2-5	CASSAGLAVWETQYF	TGTGCCAGCAGCGCAGGACTAGCGGTATGGGAGACCCAGTACTTC
NA	TRBV30	NA	TRBJ1-4	CAWRRGTATNEKLFF	TGTGCCTGGAGGCGGGGCACGGCAACTAATGAAAAACTGTTTTTT
NA	TRBV30	NA	TRBJ1-2	CAWNRENYGYTF	TGTGCCTGGAACAGGGAAAACTATGGCTACACCTTC
NA	TRBV18	NA	TRBJ1-2	CASSPTTGRGRDGYTF	TGTGCCAGCTCACCTACCACGGGCAGGGGTCGGGATGGCTACACCTTC
NA	TRBV5-1	NA	TRBJ2-1	CASSLTSTGRHNEQFF	TGCGCCAGCAGCCTGACCTCGACAGGGAGGCACAATGAGCAGTTCTTC
NA	TRBV30	NA	TRBJ2-3	CAWSVSGGLTDTQYF	TGTGCCTGGAGTGTGTCAGGGGGGCTCACAGATACGCAGTATTTT
NA	TRBV10-1	NA	TRBJ2-1	CASSGGGAYNEQFF	TGCGCCAGCAGTGGTGGCGGAGCCTACAATGAGCAGTTCTTC
NA	TRBV6-6	TRBD1	TRBJ2-1	CASSYSDRGEQFF	TGTGCCAGCAGTTACTCGGACAGGGGTGAGCAGTTCTTC
NA	TRBV6-1	NA	TRBJ2-7	CASLPTGLEQYF	TGTGCCAGCTTACCTACAGGGCTTGAGCAGTACTTC
few	TRBV6-5	TRBD1	TRBJ1-4	CASSNRGQGHEKLFF	TGTGCCAGCAGTAACCGGGGACAGGGGCACGAAAAACTGTTTTTT
NA	TRBV5-4	TRBD1	TRBJ2-1	CASSLEATGGSEQFF	TGTGCCAGCAGCTTGGAAGCGACAGGGGGAAGTGAGCAGTTCTTC
once	TRBV5-5	TRBD1	TRBJ1-5	CASSPGTGVNQPQHF	TGTGCCAGCAGCCCCGGGACAGGGGTCAATCAGCCCCAGCATTTT
NA	TRBV5-6	NA	TRBJ2-4	CASSFLGGIKAKNIQYF	TGTGCCAGCAGCTTTCTAGGGGGAATTAAGGCCAAAAACATTCAGTACTTC
NA	TRBV7-2	TRBD2	TRBJ2-3	CASSPRLAGVTDTQYF	TGTGCCAGCAGCCCTCGACTAGCGGGGGTCACAGATACGCAGTATTTT
NA	TRBV28	NA	TRBJ2-7	CASRRGITGERYF	TGTGCCAGCAGACGGGGGATAACCGGTGAGCGGTACTTC
NA	TRBV4-2	TRBD2	TRBJ2-1	CASSQGGLAGGYEQFF	TGTGCCAGCAGCCAAGGGGGACTAGCGGGGGGATATGAGCAGTTCTTC
NA	TRBV9	NA	TRBJ1-6	CASSVGGINSPLHF	TGTGCCAGCAGCGTAGGAGGGATAAATTCACCCCTCCACTTT
NA	TRBV7-9	NA	TRBJ2-1	CASSLVGGHSAEQFF	TGTGCCAGCAGCTTAGTGGGCGGACATTCTGCTGAGCAGTTCTTC
few	TRBV5-1	NA	TRBJ2-7	CASSLEPGSHEQYF	TGCGCCAGCAGCTTGGAGCCAGGGTCCCACGAGCAGTACTTC
NA	TRBV7-2	NA	TRBJ1-4	CASSPKEYNEKLFF	TGTGCCAGCAGCCCGAAGGAGTACAATGAAAAACTGTTTTTT
once	TRBV10-3	TRBD1	TRBJ1-1	CAISGGGWDRVGGENTEAFF	TGTGCCATCAGTGGGGGCGGTTGGGACAGGGTCGGGGGAGAGAACACTGAAGCTTTCTTT
NA	TRBV28	NA	TRBJ1-3	CASGVELSGNTIYF	TGTGCCAGTGGAGTAGAGTTGTCTGGAAACACCATATATTTT
NA	TRBV27	NA	TRBJ1-1	CASSLGAMNTEAFF	TGTGCCAGCAGTTTAGGGGCGATGAACACTGAAGCTTTCTTT
NA	TRBV5-1	TRBD1	TRBJ1-1	CASSQQGTNTEAFF	TGCGCCAGCAGCCAACAGGGGACGAACACTGAAGCTTTCTTT
NA	TRBV18	NA	TRBJ2-1	CASSHRGGEQFF	TGTGCCAGCTCACACAGGGGGGGTGAGCAGTTCTTC
NA	TRBV30	NA	TRBJ2-4	CAWSGKGAGIQYF	TGTGCCTGGAGTGGTAAAGGCGCAGGCATTCAGTACTTC
NA	TRBV10-3	TRBD1	TRBJ1-5	CAADNGQGGNQPQHF	TGTGCCGCCGACAATGGACAGGGAGGCAATCAGCCCCAGCATTTT
few	TRBV7-2	TRBD1	TRBJ2-7	CASSSPGQGIWEQYF	TGTGCCAGCAGCTCGCCGGGACAGGGGATCTGGGAGCAGTACTTC
NA	TRBV5-6	NA	TRBJ2-7	CASSLGRGEQYF	TGTGCCAGCAGCTTGGGAAGGGGCGAGCAGTACTTC
NA	TRBV15	NA	TRBJ1-1	CATSPVGAEAFF	TGTGCCACCAGCCCGGTAGGGGCCGAAGCTTTCTTT
NA	TRBV11-2	NA	TRBJ2-7	CASSTSGHEQYF	TGTGCCAGCAGCACCAGTGGCCACGAGCAGTACTTC
few	TRBV30	TRBD1	TRBJ1-6	CAWSVARTGDSPLHF	TGTGCCTGGAGTGTAGCCAGGACAGGGGATTCACCCCTCCACTTT
few	TRBV19	TRBD1	TRBJ1-1	CASLTGGLTEAFF	TGTGCCAGTCTAACAGGGGGCCTCACTGAAGCTTTCTTT
NA	TRBV7-2	TRBD2	TRBJ2-5	CARTIAGDMKQETQYF	TGTGCCAGAACAATAGCGGGCGATATGAAACAAGAGACCCAGTACTTC
NA	TRBV28	TRBD1	TRBJ1-5	CASSRGQGSNQPQHF	TGTGCCAGCAGTAGAGGACAGGGGAGCAATCAGCCCCAGCATTTT
few	TRBV19	TRBD1	TRBJ1-3	CATTPDRGSGNTIYF	TGTGCCACGACACCAGACAGGGGCTCTGGAAACACCATATATTTT
NA	TRBV27	NA	TRBJ1-4	CASSLLGGAREKLFF	TGTGCCAGCAGTTTATTGGGAGGGGCGAGGGAAAAACTGTTTTTT
NA	TRBV27	TRBD1	TRBJ2-7	CASSPRTGGSYEQYF	TGTGCCAGCAGTCCCCGGACAGGGGGCTCCTACGAGCAGTACTTC
NA	TRBV28	TRBD1	TRBJ2-7	CASRPYRDRSEQYF	TGTGCCAGCAGACCTTATAGGGACAGGTCCGAGCAGTACTTC